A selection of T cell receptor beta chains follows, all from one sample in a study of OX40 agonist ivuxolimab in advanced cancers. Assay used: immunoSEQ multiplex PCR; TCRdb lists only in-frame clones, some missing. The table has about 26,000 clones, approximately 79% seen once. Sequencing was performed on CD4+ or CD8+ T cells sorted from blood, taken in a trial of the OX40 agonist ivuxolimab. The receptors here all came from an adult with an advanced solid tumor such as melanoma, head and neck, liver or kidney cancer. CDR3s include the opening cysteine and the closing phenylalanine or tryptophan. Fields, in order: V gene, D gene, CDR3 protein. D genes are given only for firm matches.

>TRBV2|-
CASSEGRRSPPQHF
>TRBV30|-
CAWSPGGGGELFF
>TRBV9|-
CASSVRGTGELFF
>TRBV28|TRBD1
CASTTLATGAGANVLTF
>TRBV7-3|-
CASSLFSHTGELFF
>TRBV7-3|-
CASSLMGASADEQFF
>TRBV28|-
CASRGQGDYEQYF
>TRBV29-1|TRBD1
CSVEWDRGYEQYF
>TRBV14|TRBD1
CASSYRTGVMETQYF
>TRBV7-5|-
CASSTHDREGSNSPLHF
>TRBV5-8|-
CASSWRRQPSTDTQYF
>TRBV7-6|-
CASSLGVRDKTYEQYF
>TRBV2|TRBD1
CASSYRQGLNEKLFF
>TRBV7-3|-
CASSLGGGSETQYF
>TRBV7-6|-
CASSFGRTDTQYF
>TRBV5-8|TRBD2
CASSATSGSGGELFF
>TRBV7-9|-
CASSLGGNYYGYTF
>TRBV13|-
CAAGLYGDTQYF
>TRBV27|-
CASSWTDSYEQYF
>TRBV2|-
CASISGANVLTF
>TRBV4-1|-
CASSGADESYYEQYF
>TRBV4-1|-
CASSQDAGNTEAFF
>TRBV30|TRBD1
CAWTLPDRDHEQFF
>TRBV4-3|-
CASSQDMGSLTGELFF
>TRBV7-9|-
CASSNPGDQPQHF
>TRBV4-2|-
CASSQEAGTEAFF
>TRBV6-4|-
CASTKDTENTEAFF